The 6 T cell receptor beta chains reported below all come from one sample, sequenced in a study of post-analysis software for immune sequencing data. No cognate antigen is known for these TCRs. Built from TCR beta cDNA, the libraries had unique molecular identifiers in them. TCRdb re-called the PCR reads with MiXCR, one entry per CDR3 protein. The table shows hundreds of thousands of distinct CDR3 sequences, with around 44% occurring only once. Points from the study as a whole: Among 5 or 6 TRBV segments more frequent in patients than controls were TRBV5-6, TRBV5-1 and TRBV20-1.

Material: blood. These receptors all stem from a girl aged 10 to 17 with multiple sclerosis.

This clonotype was found many times. J is TRBJ2-3 and V is TRBV5-1; D may be TRBD1 or TRBD2 (6 bases each). The germline CDR1 and CDR2 sequences are SGHRS and YFSETQ. This CDR3 spans 15 amino acids. V shed 6 bases and J shed 9 bases, with 23 bases lying between them. For the CDR3, the DNA is TGCGCCAGCAACGAACAAGGGGGGCAGGCATGGACGCAGTATTTT. As protein: CASNEQGGQAWTQYF.

The V gene is TRBV4-1, the J gene TRBJ2-5; 8 bases align to TRBD2. The CDR3 covers 15 residues. V lost 6 bases and J lost 4; bases outside the gene matches: 10. Germline CDR1 reads MGHRA; CDR2 reads YSYEKL. The DNA for the CDR3 is TGCGCCAGCAGAGAGGCGGGACTAGTAGGAGAGACCCAGTACTTC. Protein product: CASREAGLVGETQYF.

The chain links TRBV20-1 to TRBJ2-7; D is possibly TRBD2 (6 bases). The germline V gene has CDR1 DFQATT and CDR2 SNEGSKA (reference sequence). This CDR3 is 11 amino acids long. The V gene lost 3 bases and the J gene lost 7 bases, with 10 bases spanning the gap. The CDR3 spells CSASGTGEQYF. The DNA of the CDR3 is TGCAGTGCTAGCGGGACTGGGGAGCAGTACTTC.

This clonotype was counted a few times. The chain couples TRBV12-3 or TRBV12-4 to TRBJ2-6; TRBD1 matches at 10 bases. The CDR3 is 18 amino acids. With 11 bases clipped from V and 2 bases from J, the junction kept 15 bases outside the gene matches. CDR3: CASKVLTGGTAGANVLTF. Here the CDR3 DNA reads TGTGCCTCCAAGGTTCTGACAGGGGGCACGGCTGGGGCCAACGTCCTGACTTTC.

Only a few counts were recorded for this clonotype. The chain joins TRBV6-1 to TRBJ2-3; D is uncertain. The CDR3 consists of 13 residues. Trimming cost V 3 bases and J 2 bases, with 6 bases left between them. Germline-derived CDR1 and CDR2 are MNHNS and SASEGT. The CDR3 spells CASSDPTTDTQYF. CDR3 DNA sequence: TGTGCCAGCAGTGACCCGACCACAGATACGCAGTATTTT.

The table lists this clonotype with a few counts. The V and J genes are TRBV24-1 and TRBJ2-3; D unclear. The CDR3 is 12 residues long. V was shortened by 4 bases and J by 3 bases, with 4 bases between the two germline ends. Germline V CDR1 and CDR2: KGHDR, SFDVKD. DNA for the CDR3: TGTGCCACCAGTGACTCGACAGATACGCAGTATTTT. It yields the protein CATSDSTDTQYF.